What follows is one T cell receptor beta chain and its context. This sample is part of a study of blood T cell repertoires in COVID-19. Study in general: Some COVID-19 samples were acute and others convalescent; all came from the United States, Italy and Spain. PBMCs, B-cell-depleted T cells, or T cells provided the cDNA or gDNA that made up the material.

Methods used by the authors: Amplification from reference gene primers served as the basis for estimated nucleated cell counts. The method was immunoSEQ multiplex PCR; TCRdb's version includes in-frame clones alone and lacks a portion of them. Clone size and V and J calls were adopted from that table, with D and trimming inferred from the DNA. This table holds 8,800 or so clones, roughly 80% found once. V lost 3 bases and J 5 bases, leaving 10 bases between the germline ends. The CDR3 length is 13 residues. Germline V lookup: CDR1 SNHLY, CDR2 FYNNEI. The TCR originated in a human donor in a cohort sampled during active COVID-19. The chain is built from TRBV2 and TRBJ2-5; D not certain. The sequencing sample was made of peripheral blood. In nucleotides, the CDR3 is TGTGCCAGCAGTGATGTATTAATGGAGACCCAGTACTTC. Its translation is CASSDVLMETQYF.